Following are 27 T cell receptor beta chains from one sample sequenced in a study of cytomegalovirus exposure and HLA in healthy donors (TCRdb year 2017). The receptor library was made with the immunoSEQ multiplex PCR assay. Entries here come from immuneACCESS through TCRdb and include only in-frame sequences with V and J called. Some clones fail to appear in such tables; in the studies checked, an unresolved V gene covers under half of the shortfall, and the cause of the remainder is unknown. This sample lists about 150,000 clones; just under 90% were detected once. Together, the top ten hold roughly 6.7% of the sample. The sequenced sample was PBMCs. The source of these receptors is a woman younger than 45 in good health and CMV-seropositive.

This clone appeared a few times. This sequence joins TRBV2 and TRBJ2-3; 8 bases fit TRBD1. The length of the CDR3 is 14 residues. Germline CDR1 and CDR2: SNHLY and FYNNEI. The V segment lost 6 bases and the J segment 4 bases; nucleotides outside the gene matches: 6. CDR3 sequence (DNA): TGTGCCAGCAGCGGGACAGGCAGGGCAGATACGCAGTATTTT. Amino acids: CASSGTGRADTQYF. The full variable domain, with the rest looked up from reference TRBV2 and TRBJ2-3, is EPEVTQTPSHQVTQMGQEVILRCVPISNHLYFYWYRQILGQKVEFLVSFYNNEISEKSEIFDDQFSVERPDGSNFTLKIRSTKLEDSAMYFCASSGTGRADTQYFGPGTRLTVL.

The genes are TRBV18 and TRBJ2-2; a weak D match, TRBD2 (5 bases). The V gene lost 2 bases and the J gene lost 7 bases, with 20 bases spanning the gap. Germline V gene lookup returns CDR1 KGHSH and CDR2 LQKENI. The CDR3 spans 17 residues. CDR3 protein: CASSPYPGAEGSGELFF. The CDR3 nucleotides are TGTGCCAGCTCACCATATCCAGGTGCCGAGGGTAGCGGGGAGCTGTTTTTT.

CDR3 region: CASSLELAATQYF. The CDR3 nucleotides read TGCGCCAGCAGCTTGGAGCTAGCCGCGACCCAGTACTTC. The chain uses TRBV5-1 and TRBJ2-5; TRBD2 is a possible D gene (5 bases). This CDR3 has 13 residues. V gave up 0 bases and J gave up 7 bases, with 10 bases separating them. Germline CDR1 SGHRS, CDR2 YFSETQ.

This chain joins TRBV27 and TRBJ2-3; tentatively, D is TRBD1 (6 bases). CDR1 MNHEY and CDR2 SMNVEV come from the germline V gene (reference sequence). CDR3 length: 18 amino acids. The V end lost 5 bases, the J end lost 2 bases, and 23 bases lay between the germline ends. Written as DNA, the CDR3 is TGTGCCAGCAGTCAGGGGTCCCGCGGTAGTGGAAACACAGATACGCAGTATTTT. Translating gives CASSQGSRGSGNTDTQYF.

CDR3 in amino acids: CASRGDREGSPLHF. The CDR3 coding sequence is TGTGCCAGCAGGGGGGACAGGGAAGGCTCACCCCTCCACTTT. V and J are TRBV5-5 and TRBJ1-6, with 9 bases fitting TRBD1. There are 14 residues in the CDR3. After removal of 5 bases from V and 10 bases from J, the junction contained 7 bases not matched to a gene. From germline, CDR1 is SGHKS and CDR2 YYEKEE (reference sequence).

The V call is TRBV4-1, the J call TRBJ2-1; D is perhaps TRBD1 (6 bases). CDR3 length: 16 amino acids. V lost 4 bases and J 0 bases, leaving 13 bases between the germline ends. Germline CDR1 MGHRA, CDR2 YSYEKL. In DNA form, the CDR3 reads TGCGCCAGCAGCCCCAGGGGTGCGAGCTCCTACAATGAGCAGTTCTTC. Translation gives CASSPRGASSYNEQFF.

The rearrangement uses TRBV4-1 and TRBJ1-3, with TRBD1 matching 7 bases. V shed 4 bases and J 5 bases; nucleotides not matched to a gene: 11. CDR3 size: 16 residues. Germline CDR1 reads MGHRA; CDR2 reads YSYEKL. CDR3 region: CASSPIFGTERNTIYF. The CDR3 DNA is TGCGCCAGCAGCCCTATATTTGGGACAGAACGAAACACCATATATTTT.

The chain is built from TRBV5-1 and TRBJ2-5; D remains ambiguous. The V gene's germline CDR1 is SGHRS and CDR2 YFSETQ. Between the trimmed V and J ends, which lost 6 bases and 3 bases, there was a span of 15 bases. The CDR3 contains 14 residues. CDR3 amino acids: CASTVGASEETQYF. The CDR3 DNA reads TGCGCCAGCACTGTAGGAGCCTCCGAAGAGACCCAGTACTTC.

This sequence joins TRBV2 and TRBJ1-1, with D uncertain. Germline V lookup: CDR1 SNHLY, CDR2 FYNNEI. The germline V and J ends were trimmed by 2 bases and 11 bases, with 9 bases remaining between them. The CDR3 runs to 11 residues. The CDR3 DNA follows: TGTGCCAGCAGTGAATCGATAGAGGCTTTCTTT. Protein: CASSESIEAFF.

This chain joins TRBV28 and TRBJ1-6; D is unclear. Germline loops: CDR1 MDHEN, CDR2 SYDVKM. The CDR3 is 15 amino acids. V lost 2 bases to trimming and J lost 7 bases, with 12 bases between them. The CDR3 loop reads CASSLRQAGNSPLHF. In DNA, the CDR3 is TGTGCCAGCAGTTTAAGGCAGGCGGGGAATTCACCCCTCCACTTT.

CDR3 in amino acids: CASSDTDQETQYF. CDR3 bases: TGTGCCAGCAGTGATACAGACCAAGAGACCCAGTACTTC. This chain joins TRBV2 and TRBJ2-5, with D unresolved. The germline V gene encodes CDR1 SNHLY and CDR2 FYNNEI. This CDR3 is built from 13 residues. Trimming removed 3 bases at V and 0 bases at J, with 5 bases between. Using reference TRBV2 and TRBJ2-5 for the parts outside the CDR3, the full variable domain is EPEVTQTPSHQVTQMGQEVILRCVPISNHLYFYWYRQILGQKVEFLVSFYNNEISEKSEIFDDQFSVERPDGSNFTLKIRSTKLEDSAMYFCASSDTDQETQYFGPGTRLLVL.

This clone has just a few counts. The chain combines TRBV11-2 with TRBJ2-5, with D uncertain. The V gene lost 1 base and the J gene lost 5 bases, with 8 bases spanning the gap. This CDR3 is built from 13 residues. Germline lookup yields CDR1 SGHAT and CDR2 FQNNGV. Here the CDR3 reads CASSLVPRETQYF. In nucleotides, the CDR3 is TGTGCCAGCAGCTTAGTCCCACGGGAGACCCAGTACTTC.

The chain has TRBV4-2 and TRBJ2-7, with D possibly TRBD2 on 5 matching bases. Germline V lookup: CDR1 LGHNA, CDR2 YNFKEQ. The V gene lost 2 bases and the J gene lost 0 bases, with 11 bases spanning the gap. The CDR3 runs 15 residues. CDR3 sequence: CASSQSRRDSYEQYF. For the CDR3, the DNA is TGTGCCAGCAGCCAATCTCGACGGGACTCCTACGAGCAGTACTTC.

The chain employs TRBV5-6 and TRBJ2-5; the match to TRBD1 covers 7 bases. Trimming removed 0 bases from V and 2 bases from J; junction bases left unmatched: 4. Germline CDR1 SGHDT, CDR2 YYEEEE. The CDR3 is made up of 15 amino acids. The CDR3 bases are TGTGCCAGCAGCTTGGGGCAGGGGGTTCAAGAGACCCAGTACTTC. This gives the protein CASSLGQGVQETQYF.

The chain's CDR3 is CASRRTANTEAFF. The DNA of the CDR3 is TGTGCCAGCAGAAGGACAGCGAACACTGAAGCTTTCTTT. The chain couples TRBV6-4 to TRBJ1-1, with D possibly being TRBD1 (6 bases). This CDR3 is built from 13 residues. Germline V gene lookup returns CDR1 MRHNA and CDR2 SNTAGT. V shed 6 bases and J shed 1 base, with 9 bases lying between them.

This chain connects TRBV4-2 to TRBJ2-5, with 8 bases identical to TRBD2. Trimming at V came to 7 bases and at J to 5 bases, leaving 9 bases not matched to a gene. Germline V gene data show CDR1 as LGHNA and CDR2 as YNFKEQ. The CDR3 has 14 residues. CDR3 in amino acids: CASKEAGEGETQYF. As DNA, the CDR3 is TGTGCCAGCAAAGAAGCGGGGGAGGGGGAGACCCAGTACTTC.

The chain's CDR3 is CASSPKTSGIGYEQYF. DNA of the CDR3: TGTGCCAGCAGCCCCAAGACTAGCGGGATAGGGTACGAGCAGTACTTC. This chain connects TRBV7-2 to TRBJ2-7, with TRBD2 matching over 11 bases. The length of the CDR3 is 16 residues. Unmatched junction bases numbered 10, after V lost 5 bases and J lost 4 bases. Germline V gene lookup returns CDR1 SGHTA and CDR2 FQGNSA.

The chain links TRBV19 to TRBJ2-2; 11 bases match TRBD1. This CDR3 contains 14 residues. Germline V gene lookup returns CDR1 LNHDA and CDR2 SQIVND (reference sequence). After removal of 6 bases from V and 7 bases from J, the junction contained 4 bases not matched to a gene. Here the CDR3 reads CASRGQGGFGELFF. DNA of the CDR3: TGTGCCAGTAGGGGACAGGGGGGATTCGGGGAGCTGTTTTTT.

The rearrangement joins TRBV2 to TRBJ2-1, with D possibly being TRBD2 (7 bases). Per the germline V gene, CDR1 is SNHLY and CDR2 is FYNNEI. V was trimmed by 10 bases and J by 7 bases, leaving 23 bases between them. The CDR3 is 15 residues long. The DNA for the CDR3 is TGTGCCACCACGAGGGGGGGGCGGTACGTGAATGAGCAGTTCTTC. Translated, it gives CATTRGGRYVNEQFF.

The chain combines TRBV10-3 with TRBJ2-7; a weak D match, TRBD2 (5 bases). V was trimmed by 8 bases and J by 1 base, leaving 9 bases between them. In germline, CDR1 is ENHRY, CDR2 SYGVKD. This CDR3 spans 12 amino acids. CDR3 nucleotide sequence: TGTGCCATCGGGCGGGCTTCCTACGAGCAGTACTTC. Encoded protein: CAIGRASYEQYF.

The V gene is TRBV7-9, the J gene TRBJ2-1; 7 bases are shared with TRBD1. In germline, CDR1 is SEHNR, CDR2 FQNEAQ (reference sequence). This CDR3 has 15 residues. Trimming took 2 bases from V and 4 from J; bases not matched to a gene: 5. The CDR3 bases are TGTGCCAGCAGCTTAAGAGGGGGCGCGTACAATGAGCAGTTCTTC. It codes for CASSLRGGAYNEQFF.

The gene calls are TRBV15 and TRBJ2-7; TRBD1 is a possible D gene (6 bases). The V end was cut by 0 bases, the J end by 4 bases, with 19 bases between. This CDR3 spans 17 amino acids. Germline V gene lookup returns CDR1 LNHNV and CDR2 YYDKDF (reference sequence). CDR3 in amino acids: CATSRDKTWGRIYEQYF. In nucleotides, the CDR3 is TGTGCCACCAGCAGAGATAAAACGTGGGGGCGCATTTACGAGCAGTACTTC.

The rearrangement joins TRBV2 to TRBJ2-1; 9 bases match TRBD2. V shed 7 bases, J shed 13 bases, and the junction held 11 bases outside the gene matches. This CDR3 has 13 amino acids. CDR1 and CDR2 from the germline V gene are SNHLY and FYNNEI. CDR3 sequence (DNA): TGTGCCAGCACCGAACTAGGACTAGCGAAACAGTTCTTC. Protein: CASTELGLAKQFF.

The chain is built from TRBV25-1 and TRBJ2-2, with 12 bases matching TRBD2. Germline loops: CDR1 MGHDK, CDR2 SYGVNS. CDR3 length: 16 residues. The trim removed 1 base at V and 7 bases at J, leaving 4 bases unmatched. The CDR3 loop is CASSEWTSGMNGELFF. CDR3 DNA: TGTGCCAGCAGTGAATGGACTAGCGGGATGAACGGGGAGCTGTTTTTT. Together with reference TRBV25-1 and TRBJ2-2, the CDR3 gives the full variable domain: EADIYQTPRYLVIGTGKKITLECSQTMGHDKMYWYQQDPGMELHLIHYSYGVNSTEKGDLSSESTVSRIRTEHFPLTLESARPSHTSQYLCASSEWTSGMNGELFFGEGSRLTVL.

The chain is built from TRBV28 and TRBJ1-5; no firm D call. The CDR3 is 14 residues long. Germline CDR1 and CDR2: MDHEN and SYDVKM. Trimming left V 4 bases short and J 0 bases short, with 7 bases between. The CDR3 sequence is CASSWSYSNQPQHF. The CDR3 DNA is TGTGCCAGCAGTTGGAGTTATAGCAATCAGCCCCAGCATTTT.

This sequence joins TRBV4-1 and TRBJ2-3; TRBD1 agrees at 8 bases. Germline V gene sequence: CDR1 MGHRA, CDR2 YSYEKL. The CDR3 is 19 amino acids. V shed 1 base and J 1 base; nucleotides not matched to a gene: 13. The CDR3 bases are TGCGCCAGCAGCCAAGCGTGGCAGGGGGCCGTAATCGGCACAGATACGCAGTATTTT. It yields the protein CASSQAWQGAVIGTDTQYF.

The sample holds one count of this clone. As DNA, the CDR3 is TGTGCCAGCAGTTTATCTTCCGGGAGGGACAACGAGCAGTACTTC. Its translation is CASSLSSGRDNEQYF. This sequence joins TRBV27 and TRBJ2-7; TRBD2 agrees at 8 bases. The CDR3 is 15 residues long. Losses at the gene ends were 0 bases for V and 5 bases for J; bases not matched to a gene: 6. CDR1 and CDR2 from the germline V gene are MNHEY and SMNVEV (reference sequence).